One sample yielded the 8 T cell receptor beta chains listed below, sequenced in a study of shared clonotypes between healthy human individuals. This table comes from immunoSEQ multiplex PCR, and its TCRdb copy is limited to in-frame clones, with some not included. The table includes 2 million to 3 million clones, just over 90% detected once. The sample taken for sequencing was naive CD4+ T cells sorted from blood. Subset specified: CD45RA+ positively selected. The source of these receptors is a man younger than 30 in good health.

V gene TRBV20-1 combines with J gene TRBJ2-1; D unresolved. The V end was cut by 4 bases, the J end by 4 bases, with 2 bases between. Germline-derived CDR1 and CDR2 are DFQATT and SNEGSKA (reference sequence). The CDR3 spans 10 residues. CDR3 in amino acids: CSAKYNEQFF. CDR3 DNA: TGCAGTGCTAAATACAATGAGCAGTTCTTC.

The chain employs TRBV19 and TRBJ2-3, with TRBD1 as a possible D gene (6 bases). The CDR3 totals 16 residues. Per the germline V gene, CDR1 is LNHDA and CDR2 is SQIVND (reference sequence). The V end was cut by 7 bases, the J end by 1 base, with 18 bases between. CDR3: CASTRRTGFGTDTQYF. The DNA of the CDR3 is TGTGCCAGTACCCGACGAACAGGGTTCGGCACAGATACGCAGTATTTT. The whole variable domain, filled in from reference TRBV19 and TRBJ2-3, reads DGGITQSPKYLFRKEGQNVTLSCEQNLNHDAMYWYRQDPGQGLRLIYYSQIVNDFQKGDIAEGYSVSREKKESFPLTVTSAQKNPTAFYLCASTRRTGFGTDTQYFGPGTRLTVL.

This chain links TRBV5-1 with TRBJ2-7; unclear D gene. Trimming took 4 bases from V and 6 from J, leaving 14 bases between them. The CDR3 is 13 amino acids. Germline V CDR1 and CDR2: SGHRS, YFSETQ. CDR3 residues: CASSPRRDSEQYF. The CDR3, as DNA: TGCGCCAGCAGCCCGAGAAGGGATTCCGAGCAGTACTTC.

In its sample, this clone was seen a few times. Within the sample, other DNA sequences also encode this same CDR3. The chain recombines TRBV19 with TRBJ1-2; 8 bases are a match to TRBD1. CDR3 length: 14 residues. Germline-derived CDR1 and CDR2 are LNHDA and SQIVND (reference sequence). The V and J ends lost 4 bases and 4 bases, in that order; junction bases with no gene match: 5. The CDR3 region is CASSTTGAAYGYTF. CDR3 sequence (DNA): TGTGCCAGTAGTACGACAGGGGCTGCCTATGGCTACACCTTC.

The V gene is TRBV7-6, the J gene TRBJ2-5; D remains unclear. There are 16 residues in the CDR3. The germline CDR1 and CDR2 sequences are SGHVS and FNYEAQ. V was cut by 2 bases and J by 5 bases, with 18 bases left in between. CDR3 residues: CASSLNPRPPGETQYF. In DNA, the CDR3 is TGTGCCAGCAGCTTAAACCCCAGGCCCCCTGGGGAGACCCAGTACTTC.

The chain is built from TRBV19 and TRBJ2-7; tentative D call: TRBD1 (6 bases). This CDR3 has 16 residues. In germline, CDR1 is LNHDA, CDR2 SQIVND (reference sequence). V was trimmed by 3 bases and J by 1 base, leaving 16 bases between them. The CDR3 loop reads CASSMGVQGPSYEQYF. The CDR3 nucleotides are TGTGCCAGTAGTATGGGGGTACAGGGTCCATCCTACGAGCAGTACTTC.

This sequence joins TRBV19 and TRBJ1-5; 10 bases are shared with TRBD1. Germline loops: CDR1 LNHDA, CDR2 SQIVND (reference sequence). V shed 8 bases and J 3 bases; nucleotides not matched to a gene: 7. The CDR3 extends over 15 amino acids. CDR3 nucleotides: TGTGCCAGTTTCGGGACAGGGGCCTCCAATCAGCCCCAGCATTTT. Encoded protein: CASFGTGASNQPQHF.

This chain joins TRBV20-1 and TRBJ2-7; D not resolved. CDR3 length: 11 amino acids. V was clipped by 2 bases and J by 6 bases, with 8 bases between them. Germline CDR1 and CDR2: DFQATT and SNEGSKA (reference sequence). This CDR3 reads CSARSQAEQYF. Written as DNA, the CDR3 is TGCAGTGCTAGATCTCAAGCCGAGCAGTACTTC.